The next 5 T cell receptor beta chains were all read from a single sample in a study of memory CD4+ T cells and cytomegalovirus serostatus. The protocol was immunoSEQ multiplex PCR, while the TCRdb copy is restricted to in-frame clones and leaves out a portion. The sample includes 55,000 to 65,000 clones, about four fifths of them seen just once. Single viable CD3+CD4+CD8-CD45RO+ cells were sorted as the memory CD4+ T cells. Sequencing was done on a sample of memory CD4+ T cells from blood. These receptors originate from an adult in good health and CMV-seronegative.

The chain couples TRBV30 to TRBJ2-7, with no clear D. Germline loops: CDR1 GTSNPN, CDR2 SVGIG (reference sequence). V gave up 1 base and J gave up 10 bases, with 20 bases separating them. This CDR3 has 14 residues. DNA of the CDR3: TGTGCCTGGAGTGCCCCGGCCGGCCTTGTCGGACAGTACTTC. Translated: CAWSAPAGLVGQYF.

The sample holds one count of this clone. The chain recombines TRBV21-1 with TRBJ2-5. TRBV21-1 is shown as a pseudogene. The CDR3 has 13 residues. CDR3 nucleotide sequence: TGTGCCAGCAGCAAGCCGGCTCAAGAGACCCAGTACTTC. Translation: CASSKPAQETQYF.

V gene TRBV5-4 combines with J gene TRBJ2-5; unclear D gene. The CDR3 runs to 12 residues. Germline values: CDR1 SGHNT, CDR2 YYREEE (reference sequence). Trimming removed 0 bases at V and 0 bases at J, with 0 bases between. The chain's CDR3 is CASSLDQETQYF. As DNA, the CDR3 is TGTGCCAGCAGCTTGGACCAAGAGACCCAGTACTTC.

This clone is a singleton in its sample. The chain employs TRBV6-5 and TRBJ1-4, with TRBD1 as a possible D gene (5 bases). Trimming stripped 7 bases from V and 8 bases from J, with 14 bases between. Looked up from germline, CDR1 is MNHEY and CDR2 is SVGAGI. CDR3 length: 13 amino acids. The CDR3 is CASIDSGGEKLFF. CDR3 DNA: TGTGCCAGCATTGACTCGGGGGGAGAAAAACTGTTTTTT.

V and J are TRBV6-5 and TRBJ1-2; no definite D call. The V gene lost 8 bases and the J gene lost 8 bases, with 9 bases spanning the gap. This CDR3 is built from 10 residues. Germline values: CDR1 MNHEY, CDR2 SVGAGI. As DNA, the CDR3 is TGTGCCAGCTCCGCGGACGGCTACACCTTC. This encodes CASSADGYTF.